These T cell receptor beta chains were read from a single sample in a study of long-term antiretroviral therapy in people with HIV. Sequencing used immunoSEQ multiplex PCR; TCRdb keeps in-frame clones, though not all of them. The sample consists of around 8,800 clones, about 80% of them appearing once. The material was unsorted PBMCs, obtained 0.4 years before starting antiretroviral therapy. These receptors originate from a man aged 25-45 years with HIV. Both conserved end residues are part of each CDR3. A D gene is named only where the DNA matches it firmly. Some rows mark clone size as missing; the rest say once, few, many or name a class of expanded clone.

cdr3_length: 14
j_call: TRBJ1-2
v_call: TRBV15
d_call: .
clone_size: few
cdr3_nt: TGTGCCACCAGCAGAGCAGGATTTAACTATGGCTACACCTTC
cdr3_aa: CATSRAGFNYGYTF

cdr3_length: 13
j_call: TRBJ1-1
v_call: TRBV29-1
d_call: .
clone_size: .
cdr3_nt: TGCAGCGTTGTTGGGGAGATGAACACTGAAGCTTTCTTT
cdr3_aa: CSVVGEMNTEAFF

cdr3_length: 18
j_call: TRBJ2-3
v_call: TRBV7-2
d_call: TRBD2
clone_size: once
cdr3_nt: TGTGCCAGCAGCCCGACCGGGACTAGCGGGAGGGGGCGGGATACGCAGTATTTT
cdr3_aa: CASSPTGTSGRGRDTQYF

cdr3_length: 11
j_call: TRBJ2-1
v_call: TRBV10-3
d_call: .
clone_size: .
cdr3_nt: TGTGCCATCAGTGAAGGGAATGAGCAGTTCTTC
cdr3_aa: CAISEGNEQFF

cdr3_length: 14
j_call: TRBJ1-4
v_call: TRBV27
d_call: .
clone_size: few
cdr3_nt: TGTGCCAGCAGTTCCAGGACAGTAAATGAAAAACTGTTTTTT
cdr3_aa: CASSSRTVNEKLFF

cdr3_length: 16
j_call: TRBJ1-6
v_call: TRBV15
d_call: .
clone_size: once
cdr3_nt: TGTGCCACCGACGAACACCCAAACAGCAATAATTCACCCCTCCACTTT
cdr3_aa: CATDEHPNSNNSPLHF

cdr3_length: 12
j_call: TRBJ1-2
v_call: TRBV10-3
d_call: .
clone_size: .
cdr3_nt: TGTGCCATCTATGATCGCTACTATGGCTACACCTTC
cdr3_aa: CAIYDRYYGYTF

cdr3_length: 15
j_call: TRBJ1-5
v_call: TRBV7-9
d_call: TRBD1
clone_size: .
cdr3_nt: TGTGCCAGCAGCCCTCAGGGGGCTGGCAATCAGCCCCAGCATTTT
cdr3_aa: CASSPQGAGNQPQHF

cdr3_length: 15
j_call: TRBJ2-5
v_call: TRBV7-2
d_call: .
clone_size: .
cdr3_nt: TGTGCCAGCAGCCCCTACCCCGGGGCTCAAGAGACCCAGTACTTC
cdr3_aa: CASSPYPGAQETQYF

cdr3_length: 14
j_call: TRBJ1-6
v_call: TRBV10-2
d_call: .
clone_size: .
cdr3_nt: TGCGCCAGCAGTGGCCAGGGACATAATTCACCCCTCCACTTT
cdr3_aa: CASSGQGHNSPLHF

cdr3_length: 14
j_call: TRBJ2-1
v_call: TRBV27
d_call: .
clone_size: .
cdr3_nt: TGTGCCACGAGGAGCGTTTCCCCTTACAATGAGCAGTTCTTC
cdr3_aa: CATRSVSPYNEQFF

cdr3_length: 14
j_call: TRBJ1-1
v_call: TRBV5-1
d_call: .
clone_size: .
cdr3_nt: TGCGCCAGCAGACAAGGAGGGGTCGGCCCTGAAGCTTTCTTT
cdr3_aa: CASRQGGVGPEAFF

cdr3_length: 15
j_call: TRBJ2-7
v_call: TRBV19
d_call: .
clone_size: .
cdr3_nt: TGTGCCAGTAGTATAGGAGCAGGGGCGGTCTACGAGCAGTACTTC
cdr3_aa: CASSIGAGAVYEQYF

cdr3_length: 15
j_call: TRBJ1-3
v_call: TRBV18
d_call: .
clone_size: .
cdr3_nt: TGTGCCAGCTCACCACTCGCAGGTTCTGGAAACACCATATATTTT
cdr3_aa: CASSPLAGSGNTIYF

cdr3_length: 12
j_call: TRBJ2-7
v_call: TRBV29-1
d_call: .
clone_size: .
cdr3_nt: TGCAGCGCATCGGACGGATCCTACGAGCAGTACTTC
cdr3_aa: CSASDGSYEQYF

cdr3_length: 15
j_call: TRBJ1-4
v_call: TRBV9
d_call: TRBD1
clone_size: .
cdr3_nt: TGTGCCAGCAGCGTAGGGGGACAGACTAATGAAAAACTGTTTTTT
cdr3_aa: CASSVGGQTNEKLFF

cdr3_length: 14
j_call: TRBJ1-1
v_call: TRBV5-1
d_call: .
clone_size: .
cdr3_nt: TGCGCCAGCAGCCTAGGGTTGGTGAACACTGAAGCTTTCTTT
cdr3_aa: CASSLGLVNTEAFF

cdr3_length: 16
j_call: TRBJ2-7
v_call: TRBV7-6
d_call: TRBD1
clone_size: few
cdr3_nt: TGTGCCAGCAGCTACGGACAGGGCCTGGGGCAGGACGAGCAGTACTTC
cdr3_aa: CASSYGQGLGQDEQYF

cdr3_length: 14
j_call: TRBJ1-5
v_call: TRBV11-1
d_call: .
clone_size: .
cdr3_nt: TGTGCCAGCAGCTTAAGGGGTAGCAATCAGCCCCAGCATTTT
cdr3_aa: CASSLRGSNQPQHF

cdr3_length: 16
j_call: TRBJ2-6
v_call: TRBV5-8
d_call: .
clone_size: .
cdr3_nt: TGTGCCAGCAGCTTCGGGGCCAACTCTGGGGCCAACGTCCTGACTTTC
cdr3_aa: CASSFGANSGANVLTF

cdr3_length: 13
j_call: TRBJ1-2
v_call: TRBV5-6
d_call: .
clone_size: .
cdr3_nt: TGTGCCAGCAGCTTGGCCCCCAACTATGGCTACACCTTC
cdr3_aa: CASSLAPNYGYTF

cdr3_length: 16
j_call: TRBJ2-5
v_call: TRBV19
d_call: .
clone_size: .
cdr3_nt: TGTGCCAGTAGATCATCAGCAAAGAGGGTTTCAGAGACCCAGTACTTC
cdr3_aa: CASRSSAKRVSETQYF

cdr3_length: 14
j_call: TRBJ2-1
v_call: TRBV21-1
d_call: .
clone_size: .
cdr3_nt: TGTGCCAGCAGCAAACAGGGCTCCTACAATGAGCAGTTCTTC
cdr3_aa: CASSKQGSYNEQFF

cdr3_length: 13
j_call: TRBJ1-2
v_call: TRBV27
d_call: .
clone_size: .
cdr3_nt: TGTGCCAGCAGTTTTGCAGGGAACTATGGCTACACCTTC
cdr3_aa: CASSFAGNYGYTF

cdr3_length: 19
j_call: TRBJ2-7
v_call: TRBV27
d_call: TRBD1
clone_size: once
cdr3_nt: TGTGCCAGCACGGCCACCGGGACAGGGAAGGGAAGGGGACTCTACGAGCAGTACTTC
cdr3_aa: CASTATGTGKGRGLYEQYF

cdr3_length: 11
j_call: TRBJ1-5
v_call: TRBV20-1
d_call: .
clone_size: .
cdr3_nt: TGCAGTGCTTTGGGTCCGGTCATCCAGCATTTT
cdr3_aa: CSALGPVIQHF

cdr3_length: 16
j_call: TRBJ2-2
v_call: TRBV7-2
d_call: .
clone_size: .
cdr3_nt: TGTGCCAGCAGCAGAGGAGGGAACGCGAACACCGGGGAGCTGTTTTTT
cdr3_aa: CASSRGGNANTGELFF

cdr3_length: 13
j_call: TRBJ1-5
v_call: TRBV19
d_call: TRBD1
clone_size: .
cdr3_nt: TGTGCCAGTACTAACAGGGGGCATCAGCCCCAGCATTTT
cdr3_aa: CASTNRGHQPQHF

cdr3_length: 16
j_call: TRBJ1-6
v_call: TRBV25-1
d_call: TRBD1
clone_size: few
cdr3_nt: TGTGCCAGCAGTGAATCCCGGGACAGGAATAATTCACCCCTCCACTTT
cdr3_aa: CASSESRDRNNSPLHF

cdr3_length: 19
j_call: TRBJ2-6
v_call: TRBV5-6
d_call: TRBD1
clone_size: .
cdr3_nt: TGTGCCAGCAGCTCAATACACGGACAGGGGTATCCTGGGGCCAACGTCCTGACTTTC
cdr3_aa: CASSSIHGQGYPGANVLTF

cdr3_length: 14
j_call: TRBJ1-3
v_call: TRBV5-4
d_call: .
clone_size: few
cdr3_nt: TGTGCCAGCAGCCGAATGACAGAGGGAAACACCATATATTTT
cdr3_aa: CASSRMTEGNTIYF

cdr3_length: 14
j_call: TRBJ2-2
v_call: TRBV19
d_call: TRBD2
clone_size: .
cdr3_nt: TGTGCCAGTAGGCGGGAGCAGAACACCGGGGAGCTGTTTTTT
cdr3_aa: CASRREQNTGELFF

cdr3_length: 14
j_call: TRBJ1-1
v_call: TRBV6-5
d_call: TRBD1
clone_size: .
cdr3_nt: TGTGCCAGCAGCCCGGGACAGCAGAACACTGAAGCTTTCTTT
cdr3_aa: CASSPGQQNTEAFF

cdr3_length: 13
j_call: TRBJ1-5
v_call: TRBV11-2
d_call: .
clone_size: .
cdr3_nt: TGTGCCAGCAGCTTAGGAATAGCACAGCCCCAGCATTTT
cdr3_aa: CASSLGIAQPQHF

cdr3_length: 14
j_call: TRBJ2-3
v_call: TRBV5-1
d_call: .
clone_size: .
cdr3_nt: TGCGCCAGCAGCTTGGTTCCCCTTGTAGATACGCAGTATTTT
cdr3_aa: CASSLVPLVDTQYF

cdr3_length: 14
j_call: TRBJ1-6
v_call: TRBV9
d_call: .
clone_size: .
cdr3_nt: TGTGCCAGCAGCCTGACGGGGTTGAATTCACCCCTCCACTTT
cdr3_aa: CASSLTGLNSPLHF

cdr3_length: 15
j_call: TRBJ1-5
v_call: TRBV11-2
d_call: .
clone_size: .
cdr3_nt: TGTGCCAGCAGCTTAGAAGCTGGGGAGGGTCAGCCCCAGCATTTT
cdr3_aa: CASSLEAGEGQPQHF

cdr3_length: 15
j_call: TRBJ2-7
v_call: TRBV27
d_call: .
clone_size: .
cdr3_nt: TGTGCCAGCAGTTTTTCCCGGGGCAGGGTACACGAGCAGTACTTC
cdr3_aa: CASSFSRGRVHEQYF

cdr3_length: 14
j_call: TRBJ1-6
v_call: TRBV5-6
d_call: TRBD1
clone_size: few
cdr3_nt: TGTGCCAGCAGCTCGCGGACAGGGGGTTCACCCCTCCACTTT
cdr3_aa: CASSSRTGGSPLHF

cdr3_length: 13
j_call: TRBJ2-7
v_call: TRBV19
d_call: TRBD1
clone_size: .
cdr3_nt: TGTGCCAGTAGTACGGGACAGGGCTACGAGCAGTACTTC
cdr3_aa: CASSTGQGYEQYF

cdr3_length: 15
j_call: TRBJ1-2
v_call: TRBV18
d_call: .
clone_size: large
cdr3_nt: TGTGCCAGCTCACCGAGGGGGAGGTTGCCCTATGGCTACACCTTC
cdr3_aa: CASSPRGRLPYGYTF

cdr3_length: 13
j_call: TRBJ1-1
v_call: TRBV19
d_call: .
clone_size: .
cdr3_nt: TGTGCCAGTAGTATCTACTCGCAGAATGAAGCTTTCTTT
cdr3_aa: CASSIYSQNEAFF

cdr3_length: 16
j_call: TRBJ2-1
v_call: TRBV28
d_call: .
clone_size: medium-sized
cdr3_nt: TGTGCCAGCAGCCTTACGACAGCCTTGGCCTACAATGAGCAGTTCTTC
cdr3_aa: CASSLTTALAYNEQFF

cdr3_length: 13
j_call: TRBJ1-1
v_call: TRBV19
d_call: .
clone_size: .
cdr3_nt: TGTGCCAGTAGTATACGCCCTGGCACTGAAGCTTTCTTT
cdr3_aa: CASSIRPGTEAFF

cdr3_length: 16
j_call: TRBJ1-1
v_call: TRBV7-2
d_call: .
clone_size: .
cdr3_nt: TGTGCCAGCAGCTTAGGTATGAAGGGCTCGAACACTGAAGCTTTCTTT
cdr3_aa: CASSLGMKGSNTEAFF

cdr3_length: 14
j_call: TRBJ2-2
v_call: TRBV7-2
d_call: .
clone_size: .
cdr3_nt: TGTGCCAGCAGCTTGGGCCTCGGGGGCGGGGAGCTGTTTTTT
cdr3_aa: CASSLGLGGGELFF

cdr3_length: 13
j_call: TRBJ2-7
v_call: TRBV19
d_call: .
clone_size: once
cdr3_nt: TGTGCCAGTAGTATAGGCGGGGCTCGCGAGCAGTACTTC
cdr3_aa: CASSIGGAREQYF

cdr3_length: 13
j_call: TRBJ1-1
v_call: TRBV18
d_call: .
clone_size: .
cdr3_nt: TGTGCCAGCTCACCCCTTCCGGGGGATGAAGCTTTCTTT
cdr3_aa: CASSPLPGDEAFF

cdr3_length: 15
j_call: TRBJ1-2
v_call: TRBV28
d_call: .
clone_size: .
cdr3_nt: TGTGCCAGCAGGAATCAGGGGTTTAGGTCCTATGGCTACACCTTC
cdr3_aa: CASRNQGFRSYGYTF

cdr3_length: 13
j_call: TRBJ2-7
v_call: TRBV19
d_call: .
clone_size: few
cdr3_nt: TGTGCCAGTAGTCCGGGCCTGTCCTACGAGCAGTACTTC
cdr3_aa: CASSPGLSYEQYF